The clone carrying this TCR beta chain turned up a few times. Both 60 Vbeta primers and 13 Jbeta primers went into the PCR. Assay used: immunoSEQ multiplex PCR; TCRdb lists only in-frame clones, some missing. Here the sample spans around 94,000 clones, approximately 80% being singletons. The entry originates in a study of cytomegalovirus exposure and HLA in healthy donors. CDR1 MNHEY and CDR2 SVGAGI come from the germline V gene. Trimming at V came to 4 bases and at J to 6 bases, leaving 6 bases not matched to a gene. The CDR3 totals 14 residues. Source material: PBMCs. This sequence joins TRBV6-5 and TRBJ2-7; 10 bases fit TRBD2. The sequence was collected from a human donor in good health. The CDR3 spells CASSSLAGFGEQYF. CDR3 DNA sequence: TGTGCCAGCAGTTCACTAGCGGGATTTGGCGAGCAGTACTTC.